The 13 T cell receptor beta chains reported below all come from one sample, sequenced in a study of shared clonotypes between healthy human individuals. The repertoire was sequenced with immunoSEQ multiplex PCR; TCRdb's copy has only in-frame clones and lacks some. The repertoire has a few hundred thousand clones, around 80% of them found once; the top ten carry around 12%. Sequenced material: PBMCs. The source is a woman aged 40 to 49 in good health. Some clones in this sample may be carry-over from other donors' samples.

There are a few counts of this clone. The rearrangement joins TRBV7-3 to TRBJ1-1, with D tentatively TRBD1 (6 bases). Germline V gives CDR1 SGHTA, CDR2 FQGTGA. CDR3 length: 14 amino acids. V lost 2 bases, J lost 1 base, and 8 bases lay in between. CDR3 nucleotide sequence: TGTGCCAGCAGCTTAGACAGGTGGAACACTGAAGCTTTCTTT. It encodes CASSLDRWNTEAFF.

This sequence joins TRBV4-1 and TRBJ1-2, with TRBD1 as a possible D gene (6 bases). CDR1 is MGHRA and CDR2 is YSYEKL in the germline V gene. This CDR3 is 14 amino acids long. The V end was cut by 0 bases, the J end by 2 bases, with 7 bases between. The CDR3 region is CASSQDRGNYGYTF. The CDR3, as DNA: TGCGCCAGCAGCCAAGATAGGGGGAACTATGGCTACACCTTC.

This clone was seen a handful of times. This chain uses TRBV28 with TRBJ1-3, with D perhaps matching TRBD1 (6 bases). Germline CDR1 is MDHEN and CDR2 is SYDVKM. There are 14 residues in the CDR3. Trimming cost V 3 bases and J 4 bases, with 10 bases left between them. The CDR3 coding sequence is TGTGCCAGCAGTTTCGACAGGTTCGGAAACACCATATATTTT. Encoded protein: CASSFDRFGNTIYF.

In this sample, this clone turned up once. In nucleotides, the CDR3 is TGTGCCAGCAGCCAAGGCGGTACTGGGACTAGCGGGAGCTACGAGCAGTACTTC. It translates to CASSQGGTGTSGSYEQYF. The rearrangement uses TRBV4-2 and TRBJ2-7; TRBD2 agrees at 14 bases. This CDR3 is 18 amino acids long. Germline loops: CDR1 LGHNA, CDR2 YNFKEQ. V shed 1 base, J shed 3 bases, and the junction held 8 bases outside the gene matches.

The V call is TRBV10-3, the J call TRBJ2-1; 7 bases are shared with TRBD2. The CDR3 extends over 16 amino acids. Per germline, CDR1 ENHRY and CDR2 SYGVKD. The V segment lost 2 bases and the J segment 3 bases; nucleotides outside the gene matches: 7. As DNA, the CDR3 is TGTGCCATCAGTGAGGATTGGGCTAGCGGCTACAATGAGCAGTTCTTC. This encodes CAISEDWASGYNEQFF.

The gene calls are TRBV5-1 and TRBJ2-5; possible D gene TRBD2, 7 bases. Trimming stripped 3 bases from V and 4 bases from J, with 13 bases between. This CDR3 has 14 amino acids. Germline V lookup: CDR1 SGHRS, CDR2 YFSETQ. CDR3 amino acids: CASSWGAGVETQYF. The CDR3 nucleotides read TGCGCCAGCAGCTGGGGGGCGGGAGTAGAGACCCAGTACTTC.

The chain uses TRBV28 and TRBJ2-1; D tentatively fits TRBD1 or TRBD2 (5 bases each). The germline V gene has CDR1 MDHEN and CDR2 SYDVKM. V dropped 6 bases and J dropped 9 bases, with 21 bases sitting between them. This CDR3 spans 15 amino acids. CDR3 DNA: TGTGCCAGCAGCTTAAGGGACCCAAAAATGGGTGAGCAGTTCTTC. Its translation: CASSLRDPKMGEQFF.

The rearrangement joins TRBV18 to TRBJ2-5; tentative D call: TRBD2 (5 bases). The tail of the sequence fits TRBJ2-7 better, so the J call may be wrong. Per the germline V gene, CDR1 is KGHSH and CDR2 is LQKENI. This CDR3 region has 12 residues. For the CDR3, the DNA is TGTGCCAGCTCACCCGGGGAAGCCGAGCAGTACTTC. Translation gives CASSPGEAEQYF.

The chain links TRBV27 to TRBJ2-1, with 7 bases lining up with TRBD1. This CDR3 region has 15 residues. The germline V gene encodes CDR1 MNHEY and CDR2 SMNVEV (reference sequence). After removal of 1 base from V and 8 bases from J, the junction contained 8 bases not matched to a gene. The CDR3 loop reads CASSLWNRGRYEQFF. As DNA, the CDR3 is TGTGCCAGCAGTTTATGGAACAGGGGAAGGTATGAGCAGTTCTTC.

This clone was counted ten times or more. This chain links TRBV28 with TRBJ1-1; D gene uncertain. With 8 bases removed from V and 5 bases from J, the gap between germline ends came to 18 bases. This CDR3 contains 14 residues. Germline loops: CDR1 MDHEN, CDR2 SYDVKM. The CDR3 DNA reads TGTGCCAGCGGGATTCAGGTCGAGACGACTGAAGCTTTCTTT. Translation gives CASGIQVETTEAFF.

This chain connects TRBV7-9 to TRBJ2-7; 7 bases are a match to TRBD1. The V gene's germline CDR1 is SEHNR and CDR2 FQNEAQ (reference sequence). After removal of 5 bases from V and 3 bases from J, the junction contained 10 bases not matched to a gene. CDR3 length: 15 amino acids. The CDR3 sequence is CASSEGQKSFYEQYF. The CDR3, as DNA: TGTGCCAGCAGCGAGGGACAGAAGAGCTTCTACGAGCAGTACTTC.

This clone was seen more than once but under ten times. The gene calls are TRBV29-1 and TRBJ1-2; 7 bases align to TRBD1. CDR1 is SQVTM and CDR2 is ANQGSEA in the germline V gene. Trimming at V came to 4 bases and at J to 7 bases, leaving 6 bases not matched to a gene. This CDR3 contains 12 residues. CDR3 coding DNA: TGCAGCGTTGGACAGGGAGCTGCTGGCTACACCTTC. It encodes CSVGQGAAGYTF.

This chain links TRBV5-1 with TRBJ2-2; 10 bases agree with TRBD2. V trimming: 0 bases; J trimming: 3 bases; junction bases outside the gene matches: 2. Germline V gene data show CDR1 as SGHRS and CDR2 as YFSETQ. The CDR3 contains 16 residues. DNA for the CDR3: TGCGCCAGCAGCTTGGGGACTAGCGGTTACACCGGGGAGCTGTTTTTT. This codes for CASSLGTSGYTGELFF.